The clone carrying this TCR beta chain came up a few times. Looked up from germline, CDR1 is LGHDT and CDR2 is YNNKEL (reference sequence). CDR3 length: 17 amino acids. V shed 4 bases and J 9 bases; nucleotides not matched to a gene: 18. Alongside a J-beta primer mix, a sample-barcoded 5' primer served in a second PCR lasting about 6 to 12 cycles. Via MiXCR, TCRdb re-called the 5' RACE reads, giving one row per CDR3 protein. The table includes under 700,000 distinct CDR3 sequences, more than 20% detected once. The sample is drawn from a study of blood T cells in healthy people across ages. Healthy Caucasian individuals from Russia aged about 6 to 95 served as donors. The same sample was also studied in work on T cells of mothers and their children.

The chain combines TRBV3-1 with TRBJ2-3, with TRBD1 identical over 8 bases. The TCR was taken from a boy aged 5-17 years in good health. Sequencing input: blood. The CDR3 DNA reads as TGTGCCAGCAGCCCGAGGACAGGGAAGACAACAAGGGTCACGCAGTATTTT. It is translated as CASSPRTGKTTRVTQYF.